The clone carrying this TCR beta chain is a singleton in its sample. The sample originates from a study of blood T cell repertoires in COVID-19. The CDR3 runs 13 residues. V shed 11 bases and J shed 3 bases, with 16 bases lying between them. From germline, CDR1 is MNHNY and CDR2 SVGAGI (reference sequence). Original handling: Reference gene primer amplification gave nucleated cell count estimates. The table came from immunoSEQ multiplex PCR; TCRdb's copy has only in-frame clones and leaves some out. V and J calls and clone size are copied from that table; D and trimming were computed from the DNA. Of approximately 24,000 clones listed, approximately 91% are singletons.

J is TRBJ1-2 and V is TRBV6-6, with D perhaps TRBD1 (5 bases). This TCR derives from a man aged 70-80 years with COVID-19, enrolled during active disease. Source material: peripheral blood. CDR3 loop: CAGHTLSDYGYTF. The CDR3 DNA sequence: TGTGCCGGACACACCCTTTCGGACTATGGCTACACCTTC.